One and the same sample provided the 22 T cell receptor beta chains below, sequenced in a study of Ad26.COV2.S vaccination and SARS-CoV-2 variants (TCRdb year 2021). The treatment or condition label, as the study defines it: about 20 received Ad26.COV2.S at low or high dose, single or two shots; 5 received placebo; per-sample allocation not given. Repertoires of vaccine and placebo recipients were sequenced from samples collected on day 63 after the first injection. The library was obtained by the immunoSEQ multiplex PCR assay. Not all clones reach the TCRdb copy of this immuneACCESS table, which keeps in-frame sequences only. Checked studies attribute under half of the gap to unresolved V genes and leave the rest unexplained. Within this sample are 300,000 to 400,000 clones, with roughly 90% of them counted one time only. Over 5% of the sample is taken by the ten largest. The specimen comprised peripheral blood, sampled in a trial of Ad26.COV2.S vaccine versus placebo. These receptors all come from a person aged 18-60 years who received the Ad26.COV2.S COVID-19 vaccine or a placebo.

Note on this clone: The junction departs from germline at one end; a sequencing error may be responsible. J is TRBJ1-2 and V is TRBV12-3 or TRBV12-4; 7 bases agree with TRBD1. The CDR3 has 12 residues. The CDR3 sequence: CASSTDRTTPSF. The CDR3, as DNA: TGTGCCAGCAGCACGGACAGGACAACCCCCTCCTTC.

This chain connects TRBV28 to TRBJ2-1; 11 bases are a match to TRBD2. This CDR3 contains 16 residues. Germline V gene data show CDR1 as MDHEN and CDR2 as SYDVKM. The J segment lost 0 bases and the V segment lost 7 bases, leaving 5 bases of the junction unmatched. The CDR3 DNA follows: TGTGCCAGCAACCTAGCGGGAGGCCCCTCCTACAATGAGCAGTTCTTC. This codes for CASNLAGGPSYNEQFF. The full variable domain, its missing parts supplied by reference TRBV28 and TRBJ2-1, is DVKVTQSSRYLVKRTGEKVFLECVQDMDHENMFWYRQDPGLGLRLIYFSYDVKMKEKGDIPEGYSVSREKKERFSLILESASTNQTSMYLCASNLAGGPSYNEQFFGPGTRLTVL.

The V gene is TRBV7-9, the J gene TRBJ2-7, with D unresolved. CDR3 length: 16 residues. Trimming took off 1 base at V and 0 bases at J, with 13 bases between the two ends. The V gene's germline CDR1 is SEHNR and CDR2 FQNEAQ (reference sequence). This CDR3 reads CASSLVVQVTSYEQYF. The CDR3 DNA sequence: TGTGCCAGCAGCTTAGTAGTCCAGGTCACCTCCTACGAGCAGTACTTC.

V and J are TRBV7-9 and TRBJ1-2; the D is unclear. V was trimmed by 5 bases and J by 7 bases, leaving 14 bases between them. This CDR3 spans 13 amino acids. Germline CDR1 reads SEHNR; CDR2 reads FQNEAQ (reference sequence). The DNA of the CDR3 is TGTGCCAGCAGCCTGGACGGAATGGGTGGCTACACCTTC. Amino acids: CASSLDGMGGYTF.

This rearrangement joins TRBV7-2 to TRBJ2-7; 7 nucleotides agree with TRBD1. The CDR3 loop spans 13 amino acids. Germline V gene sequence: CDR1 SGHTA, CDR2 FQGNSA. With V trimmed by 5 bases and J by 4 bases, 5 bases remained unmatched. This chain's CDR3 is CASSATGRYEQYF. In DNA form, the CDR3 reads TGTGCCAGCAGCGCGACAGGGCGATACGAGCAGTACTTC.

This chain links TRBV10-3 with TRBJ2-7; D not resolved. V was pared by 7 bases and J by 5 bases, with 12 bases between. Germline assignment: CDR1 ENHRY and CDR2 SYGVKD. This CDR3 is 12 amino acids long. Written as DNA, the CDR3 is TGTGCCATCAACACACCAAGGGACGAGCAGTACGTC. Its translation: CAINTPRDEQYV.

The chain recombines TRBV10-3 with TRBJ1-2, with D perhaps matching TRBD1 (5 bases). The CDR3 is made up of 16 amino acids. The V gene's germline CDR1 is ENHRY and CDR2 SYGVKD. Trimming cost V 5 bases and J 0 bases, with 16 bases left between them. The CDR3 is CAISSAGPRTNYGYTF. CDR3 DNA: TGTGCCATCAGTTCGGCAGGGCCGCGAACTAACTATGGCTACACCTTC.

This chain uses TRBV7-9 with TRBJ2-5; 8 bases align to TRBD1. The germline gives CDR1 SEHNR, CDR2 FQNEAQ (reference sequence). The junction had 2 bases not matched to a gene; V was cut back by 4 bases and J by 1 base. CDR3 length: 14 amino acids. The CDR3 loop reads CASSSGQGQETQYF. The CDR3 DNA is TGTGCCAGCAGCTCCGGACAGGGCCAAGAGACCCAGTACTTC.

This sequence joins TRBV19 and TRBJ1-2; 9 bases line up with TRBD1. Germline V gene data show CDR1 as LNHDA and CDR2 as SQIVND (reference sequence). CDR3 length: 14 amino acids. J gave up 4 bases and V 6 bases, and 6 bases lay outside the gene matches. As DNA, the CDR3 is TGTGCCAGTAGGGAACAGGGGGCGAGCTATGGCTACACCTTC. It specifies CASREQGASYGYTF.

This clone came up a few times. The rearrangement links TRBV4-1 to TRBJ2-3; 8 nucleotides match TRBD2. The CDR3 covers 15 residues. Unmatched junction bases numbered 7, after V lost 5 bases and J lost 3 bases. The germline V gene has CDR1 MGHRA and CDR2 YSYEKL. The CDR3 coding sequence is TGCGCCAGCAGCAGATTAGCGGGAAGTACAGATACGCAGTATTTT. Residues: CASSRLAGSTDTQYF.

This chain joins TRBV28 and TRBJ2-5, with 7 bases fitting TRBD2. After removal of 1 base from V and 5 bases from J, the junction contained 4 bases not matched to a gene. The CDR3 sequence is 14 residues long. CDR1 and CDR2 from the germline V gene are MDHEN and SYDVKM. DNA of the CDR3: TGTGCCAGCAGTTTATACGGAGCGGGGGAGACCCAGTACTTC. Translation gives CASSLYGAGETQYF.

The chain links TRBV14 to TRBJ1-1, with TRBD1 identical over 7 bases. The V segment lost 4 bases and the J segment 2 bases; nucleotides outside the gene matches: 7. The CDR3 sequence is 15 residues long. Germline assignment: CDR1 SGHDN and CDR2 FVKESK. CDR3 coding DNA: TGTGCCAGCAGCCGATCCCGGGACAGAAACACTGAAGCTTTCTTT. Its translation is CASSRSRDRNTEAFF.

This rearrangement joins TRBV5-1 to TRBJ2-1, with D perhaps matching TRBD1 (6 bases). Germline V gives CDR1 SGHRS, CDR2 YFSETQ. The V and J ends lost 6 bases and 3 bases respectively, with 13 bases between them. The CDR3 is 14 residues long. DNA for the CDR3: TGCGCCAGCAAACCGGGACATAGCTACAATGAGCAGTTCTTC. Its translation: CASKPGHSYNEQFF.

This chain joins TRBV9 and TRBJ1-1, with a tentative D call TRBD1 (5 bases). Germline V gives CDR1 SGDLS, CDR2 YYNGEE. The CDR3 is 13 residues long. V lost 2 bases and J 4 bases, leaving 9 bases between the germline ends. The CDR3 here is CASSVGGTTEAFF. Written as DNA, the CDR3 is TGTGCCAGCAGCGTTGGGGGGACCACTGAAGCTTTCTTT.

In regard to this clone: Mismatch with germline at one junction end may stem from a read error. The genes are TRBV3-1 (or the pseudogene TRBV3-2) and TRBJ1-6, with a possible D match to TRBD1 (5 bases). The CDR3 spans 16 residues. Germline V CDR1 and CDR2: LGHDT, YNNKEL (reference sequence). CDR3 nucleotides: TGTGCCAGCAGGCAAGGCACGGGACTGAATAATTCACCCCTCCACTTT. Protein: CASRQGTGLNNSPLHF.

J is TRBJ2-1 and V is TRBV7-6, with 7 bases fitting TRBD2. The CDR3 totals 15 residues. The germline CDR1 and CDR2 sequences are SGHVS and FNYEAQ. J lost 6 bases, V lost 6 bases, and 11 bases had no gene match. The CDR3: CASRRSGTLVNEQFF. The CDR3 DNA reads TGTGCCAGCAGAAGGAGCGGGACGTTAGTCAATGAGCAGTTCTTC.

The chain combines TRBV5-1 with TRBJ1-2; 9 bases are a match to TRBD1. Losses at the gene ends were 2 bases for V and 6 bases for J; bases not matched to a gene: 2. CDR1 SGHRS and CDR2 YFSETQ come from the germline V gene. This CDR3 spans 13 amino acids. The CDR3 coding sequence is TGCGCCAGCAGCTTCAGGACAGGGGATGGCTACACCTTC. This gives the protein CASSFRTGDGYTF.

CDR3 sequence: CASTRYPGTSPYNEQFF. The CDR3 region has the DNA TGTGCCAGCACCAGATATCCCGGGACTAGCCCCTACAATGAGCAGTTCTTC. This chain joins TRBV11-2 and TRBJ2-1; 9 bases are shared with TRBD2. The V gene's germline CDR1 is SGHAT and CDR2 FQNNGV. This CDR3 has 17 amino acids. Unmatched junction bases numbered 12, after V lost 7 bases and J lost 2 bases. Together with reference TRBV11-2 and TRBJ2-1, the CDR3 gives the full variable domain: EAGVAQSPRYKIIEKRQSVAFWCNPISGHATLYWYQQILGQGPKLLIQFQNNGVVDDSQLPKDRFSAERLKGVDSTLKIQPAKLEDSAVYLCASTRYPGTSPYNEQFFGPGTRLTVL.

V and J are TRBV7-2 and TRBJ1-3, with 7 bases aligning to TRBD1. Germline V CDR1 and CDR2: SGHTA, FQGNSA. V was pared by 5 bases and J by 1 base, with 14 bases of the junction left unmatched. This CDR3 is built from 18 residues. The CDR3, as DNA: TGTGCCAGCAGCACCTCAGGGGGGTCAAATCCTTCTGGAAACACCATATATTTT. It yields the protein CASSTSGGSNPSGNTIYF. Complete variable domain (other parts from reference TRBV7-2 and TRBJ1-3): GAGVSQSPSNKVTEKGKDVELRCDPISGHTALYWYRQSLGQGLEFLIYFQGNSAPDKSGLPSDRFSAERTGGSVSTLTIQRTQQEDSAVYLCASSTSGGSNPSGNTIYFGEGSWLTVV.

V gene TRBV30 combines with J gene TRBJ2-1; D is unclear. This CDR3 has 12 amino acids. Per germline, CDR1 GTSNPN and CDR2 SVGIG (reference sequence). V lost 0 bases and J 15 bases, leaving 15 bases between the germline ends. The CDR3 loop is CAWSVTLLFRFF. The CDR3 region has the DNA TGTGCCTGGAGTGTGACCCTCTTGTTTCGGTTCTTC.

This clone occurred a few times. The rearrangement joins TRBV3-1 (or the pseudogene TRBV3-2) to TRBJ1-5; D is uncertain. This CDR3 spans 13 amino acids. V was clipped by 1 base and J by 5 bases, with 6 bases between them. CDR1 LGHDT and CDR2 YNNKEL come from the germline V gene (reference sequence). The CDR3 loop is CASSQGPYQPQHF. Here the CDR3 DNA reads TGTGCCAGCAGCCAAGGACCTTATCAGCCCCAGCATTTT.

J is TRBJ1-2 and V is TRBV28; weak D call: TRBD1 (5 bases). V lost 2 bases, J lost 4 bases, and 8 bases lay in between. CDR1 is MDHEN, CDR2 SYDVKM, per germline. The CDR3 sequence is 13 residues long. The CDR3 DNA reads TGTGCCAGCAGTTTAAGGGGCGGCTATGGCTACACCTTC. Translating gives CASSLRGGYGYTF.